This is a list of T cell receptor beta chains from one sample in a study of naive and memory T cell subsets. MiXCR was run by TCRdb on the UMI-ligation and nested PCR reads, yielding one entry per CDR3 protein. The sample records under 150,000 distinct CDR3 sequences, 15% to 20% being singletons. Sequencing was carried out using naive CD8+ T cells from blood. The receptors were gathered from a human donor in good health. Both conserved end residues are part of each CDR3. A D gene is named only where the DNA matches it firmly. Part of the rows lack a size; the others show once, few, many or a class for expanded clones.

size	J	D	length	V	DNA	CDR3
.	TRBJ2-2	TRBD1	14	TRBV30	TGTGCCTGGAGCGTAATGACAGGGGGGTGGGAGCTGTTTTTT	CAWSVMTGGWELFF
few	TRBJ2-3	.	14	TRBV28	TGTGCCAGCAACGGCGGGATCAGAACAGATACGCAGTATTTT	CASNGGIRTDTQYF
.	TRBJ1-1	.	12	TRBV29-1	TGCAGCGTTGAAGCAGCTAACACTGAAGCTTTCTTT	CSVEAANTEAFF
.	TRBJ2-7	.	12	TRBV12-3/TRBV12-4	TGTGCCAGCAGCCATACCACCGACGAGCAGTACTTC	CASSHTTDEQYF
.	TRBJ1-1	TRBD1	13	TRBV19	TGTGCCATTCGACAGGGGGAGGGCACTGAAGCTTTCTTT	CAIRQGEGTEAFF
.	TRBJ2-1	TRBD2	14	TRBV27	TGTGCCAGCAGTCCCCTAGCGGTGGGGGATGAGCAGTTCTTC	CASSPLAVGDEQFF
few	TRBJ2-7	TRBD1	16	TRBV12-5	TGTGCTAGTGCCCCGGAACAGGGGAGTTCCCTCTACGAGCAGTACTTC	CASAPEQGSSLYEQYF
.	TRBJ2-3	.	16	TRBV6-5	TGTGCCAGCAGTTTTCTAGGCCCTACCGGATCTGATACGCAGTATTTT	CASSFLGPTGSDTQYF
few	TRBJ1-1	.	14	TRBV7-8	TGTGCCAGCAGCTTAGCCTTAGAGGACACTGAAGCTTTCTTT	CASSLALEDTEAFF
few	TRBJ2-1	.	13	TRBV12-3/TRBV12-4	TGTGCCAGCACGGGGTGGTCCTACAATGAGCAGTTCTTC	CASTGWSYNEQFF
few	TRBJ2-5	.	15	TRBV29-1	TGCAGCGTGGCCCCGGGGGTGGTCTTCCGGGAGACCCAGTACTTC	CSVAPGVVFRETQYF
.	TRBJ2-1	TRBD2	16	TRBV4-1	TGCGCCAGCAGCCATTTAGCGGGAGAACCCTACAATGAGCAGTTCTTC	CASSHLAGEPYNEQFF
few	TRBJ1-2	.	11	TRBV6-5	TGTGCCAGCACCGGGGACTATGGCTACACCTTC	CASTGDYGYTF
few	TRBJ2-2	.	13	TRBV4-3	TGCGCCAGCAGCCAAGTAAACAGGGGGGAGCTGTTTTTT	CASSQVNRGELFF
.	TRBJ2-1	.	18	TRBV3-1	TGTGCCAGCAGCCAACCCGGGGGTAGCGGAAGATCCTACAATGAGCAGTTCTTC	CASSQPGGSGRSYNEQFF
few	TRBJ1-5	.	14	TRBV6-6	TGTGCCAGCAGTTCCCGTGACACCGATCAGCCCCAGCATTTT	CASSSRDTDQPQHF
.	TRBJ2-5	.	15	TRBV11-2	TGTGCCAGCAGCTTAGATCCCCGCGCCCAAGAGACCCAGTACTTC	CASSLDPRAQETQYF
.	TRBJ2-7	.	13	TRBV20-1	TGCAGTGCTAGACCCCCTGGAATTTACGAGCAGTACTTC	CSARPPGIYEQYF
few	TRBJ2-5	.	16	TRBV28	TGTGCCAGCATTCCCCCGGGAGTTGAACCCAAAGAGACCCAGTACTTC	CASIPPGVEPKETQYF
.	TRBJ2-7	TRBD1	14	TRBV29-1	TGCAGCGTTGAATCAGGGACAGGGCTATACGAGCAGTACTTC	CSVESGTGLYEQYF
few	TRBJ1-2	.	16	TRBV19	TGTGCCAGTAGCCTCACCCCCGGGACGGGACTCGGTGGCTACACCTTC	CASSLTPGTGLGGYTF
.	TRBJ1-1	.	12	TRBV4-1	TGCGCCAGCAGCCAATCGACCACTGAAGCTTCCTTT	CASSQSTTEASF
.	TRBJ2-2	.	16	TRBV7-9	TGTGCCAGCAGCCCCCGTTCACCCTCGAACACCGGGGAGCTGTTTTTT	CASSPRSPSNTGELFF